This TCR beta chain appears in the sequencing data of a study of T cell repertoires in MIS-A myocarditis. Clones were sequenced by immunoSEQ multiplex PCR, and TCRdb holds only the in-frame ones, with some missing. Found here are some 10,000 clones, around 89% of them singletons; the top ten hold just over 2%. The CDR3 contains 16 residues. Germline V CDR1 and CDR2: MNHNY, SVGAGI (reference sequence). Trimming took 0 bases from V and 3 from J; bases not matched to a gene: 5. Sequenced: thoracic lymph node tissue obtained at autopsy. The rearrangement uses TRBV6-6 and TRBJ2-1, with TRBD2 matching over 7 bases. The sequence derives from a man younger than 35 with fulminant myocarditis from multisystem inflammatory syndrome in adults (MIS-A) after COVID-19. This CDR3 is CASSYSLAELYNEQFF. CDR3 DNA sequence: TGTGCCAGCAGTTACTCTCTAGCGGAACTCTACAATGAGCAGTTCTTC.